A selection of T cell receptor beta chains follows, all from one sample in a study of blood T cell repertoires in COVID-19. TCRdb's table, derived via immunoSEQ multiplex PCR, lists solely in-frame clones and lacks some. The sample contains under 200,000 clones, more than 85% of which appear only once. The sequenced sample consisted of PBMCs or T cells enriched from blood (not recorded which). These receptors originate from a woman aged 50 to 60 who had recovered from COVID-19. Both conserved end residues are part of each CDR3. Fields, in order: clone size, D gene, V gene, J gene, CDR3 DNA, CDR3 protein. D genes are given only for firm matches. Clone size is given for some rows only: seen once, a few or many times, or a class if the clone is expanded.

NA	NA	TRBV3-1/TRBV3-2	TRBJ2-2	TGTGCCAGCAGCCAGTGGACAGTGAACACCGGGGAGCTGTTTTTT	CASSQWTVNTGELFF
NA	TRBD1	TRBV28	TRBJ1-2	TGTGCCAGCAGTTTTGGGGACAGGGGAAACTATGGCTACACCTTC	CASSFGDRGNYGYTF
NA	NA	TRBV6-2/TRBV6-3	TRBJ2-7	TGTGCCAGCAGTTACCGCAGGGGGGAAAGTTACGAGCAGTACTTC	CASSYRRGESYEQYF
NA	TRBD1	TRBV10-3	TRBJ2-7	TGTGCCATCAGTGAGTCGACAGGGCGGTCCTACGAGCAGTACTTC	CAISESTGRSYEQYF
NA	NA	TRBV5-1	TRBJ1-1	TGCGCCACCCAGGTGACCCAGAACACTGAAGCTTTCTTT	CATQVTQNTEAFF
NA	TRBD1	TRBV19	TRBJ1-1	TGTGCCAGTAGTATCAGCGGACAGGGAGGCACTGAAGCTTTCTTT	CASSISGQGGTEAFF
NA	NA	TRBV19	TRBJ2-1	TGTGCCAGTACCGGTGGGCAGAGAAACTACAATGAGCAGTTCTTC	CASTGGQRNYNEQFF
once	NA	TRBV5-1	TRBJ1-4	TGCGCCAGCAGCTTTAATGGCCGGGGAAACGGCGGAACTAATGAAAAACTGTTTTTT	CASSFNGRGNGGTNEKLFF
few	TRBD2	TRBV18	TRBJ2-1	TGTGCCAGCTCACCTCGTCGAGCGGGAGACAATGAGCAGTTCTTC	CASSPRRAGDNEQFF
NA	NA	TRBV6-4	TRBJ1-1	TGTGCCAGCAGTGACAGGGGGATCGGGCAGTACACTGAAGCTTTCTTT	CASSDRGIGQYTEAFF
NA	NA	TRBV3-1/TRBV3-2	TRBJ2-2	TGTGCCAGCAGCCAAGTTTTTCCAGGGGTTGACACCGGGGAGCTGTTTTTT	CASSQVFPGVDTGELFF
NA	NA	TRBV7-8	TRBJ1-6	TGTGCCAGCAGCCTCCGGGATCATAATTCACCCCTCCACTTT	CASSLRDHNSPLHF
NA	NA	TRBV27	TRBJ1-6	TGTGCCAGCAGTGACTTACCGAGCTCCTATAATTCACCCCTCCACTTT	CASSDLPSSYNSPLHF
NA	NA	TRBV3-1/TRBV3-2	TRBJ1-2	TGTGCCAGCAGCCAAGGGGCTGGGGCTTATGGCTACACCTTC	CASSQGAGAYGYTF
NA	TRBD1	TRBV7-9	TRBJ2-2	TGTGCCAGCAGCCGACCTTTTGGGACAGGGCTCACCGGGGAGCTGTTTTTT	CASSRPFGTGLTGELFF